This entry is about one T cell receptor beta chain. Assay: immunoSEQ multiplex PCR; the TCRdb copy retains only in-frame clones and omits some. The sample contains 200,000 to 250,000 clones, approximately 84% of which appear only once. V trimming: 1 base; J trimming: 6 bases; junction bases outside the gene matches: 7. Germline V gives CDR1 SGHNT, CDR2 YYREEE (reference sequence). The CDR3 has 14 amino acids. The sample comes from a study of blood T cell repertoires in COVID-19. Sample: peripheral blood. The rearrangement links TRBV5-4 to TRBJ2-7, with 7 bases aligning to TRBD1. This sequence was found in a man aged 35-49 years with acute or convalescent COVID-19. The CDR3 bases are TGTGCCAGCAGCTTGTCCCGGGACAGACCCGAGCAGTACTTC. Protein: CASSLSRDRPEQYF.